The sample holds many counts of the clone carrying this T cell receptor beta chain. No antigen is known for it. Germline V lookup: CDR1 DFQATT, CDR2 SNEGSKA (reference sequence). V was trimmed by 6 bases and J by 4 bases, leaving 17 bases between them. This CDR3 spans 14 amino acids. The sample comes from a study of neurological immune-mediated disorders. TCRdb redid the calling of the 5' RACE reads with MiXCR, one entry per CDR3 protein. The sample has tens of thousands of distinct CDR3 sequences, approximately 5% seen once. 2 million PBMCs stored at -80 C were the source of the unsorted libraries. General observations from the study: CDR3 amino acid sequences found in expanded clones were never shared across subjects, suggesting private repertoires in all groups. One related-CDR3 cluster, which may be a signature, held the repertoires of 18 of 34 multiple sclerosis patients after phylogenetic grouping. With the multiple sclerosis repertoire cluster, neither clinical nor MRI features showed any association.

This chain links TRBV20-1 with TRBJ2-3, with D tentatively TRBD2 (6 bases). This receptor was obtained from a woman between 70 and 85 years old with multiple sclerosis. The specimen was PBMCs. CDR3: CSAYGGSKADTQYF. In DNA, the CDR3 is TGCAGTGCGTATGGAGGGAGTAAGGCAGATACGCAGTATTTT.